This T cell receptor (beta chain) was obtained from a study of cytomegalovirus exposure and HLA in healthy donors. Using immunoSEQ multiplex PCR, the repertoire was profiled, and TCRdb retains in-frame clones only, with some absent. Of 95,000 to 120,000 clones in the sample, around 85% were seen once. Comment on this clone: The target antigen is unknown.

Whole-study findings and limits: Both high specificity and high sensitivity reportedly marked the classifier's diagnosis of cytomegalovirus status.

The length of the CDR3 is 16 residues. Trimming cost V 5 bases and J 8 bases; bases outside gene matches: 16. Germline CDR1 is GTSNPN and CDR2 is SVGIG (reference sequence). Sequences were obtained from PBMCs. The genes are TRBV30 and TRBJ1-1; 11 bases fit TRBD1. The TCR sequence derives from a woman between 18 and 29 years old in good health and CMV-seronegative. The CDR3 DNA is TGTGCCTGGTGGTGGTTTACCGGGACAGGGGGTTCAGAAGCTTTCTTT. Translation gives CAWWWFTGTGGSEAFF.